Presented here are 17 T cell receptor beta chains from one specimen sequenced in a study of cytomegalovirus exposure and HLA in healthy donors. Repertoires were generated with immunoSEQ multiplex PCR, while TCRdb's copy carries only in-frame clones and drops some. Here the sample spans approximately 160,000 clones, around 88% being singletons. The sample was PBMCs. These receptors all come from a woman between 18 and 29 years old in good health and CMV-seronegative.

This clone showed up just once. The chain couples TRBV5-1 to TRBJ2-3; D unresolved. Germline assignment: CDR1 SGHRS and CDR2 YFSETQ. There are 15 residues in the CDR3. Deletions cut 4 bases from V and 2 bases from J, with 14 bases between. DNA for the CDR3: TGCGCCAGCAGCCCAGGTGAGAGCTTCACAGATACGCAGTATTTT. The encoded protein is CASSPGESFTDTQYF.

The gene calls are TRBV11-2 and TRBJ2-1, with 10 bases aligning to TRBD1. Germline CDR1 and CDR2: SGHAT and FQNNGV. With 7 bases clipped from V and 8 bases from J, the junction kept 8 bases outside the gene matches. The CDR3 has 14 residues. In DNA form, the CDR3 reads TGTGCCAGCACCCAGTGGGACAGGGGCGATGAGCAGTTCTTC. This codes for CASTQWDRGDEQFF.

The chain is built from TRBV10-3 and TRBJ2-1; TRBD2 aligns across 8 bases. Unmatched junction bases numbered 5, after V lost 0 bases and J lost 4 bases. The germline V gene encodes CDR1 ENHRY and CDR2 SYGVKD. The CDR3 consists of 16 residues. The CDR3 sequence: CAISESPGGSYNEQFF. DNA for the CDR3: TGTGCCATCAGTGAGTCCCCGGGGGGGTCTTACAATGAGCAGTTCTTC.

The V and J genes are TRBV10-3 and TRBJ2-2; tentative D call: TRBD2 (6 bases). The CDR3 spans 16 residues. V shed 0 bases and J shed 6 bases, with 14 bases lying between them. Germline V gives CDR1 ENHRY, CDR2 SYGVKD. The CDR3 coding sequence is TGTGCCATCAGTGAGTCAGGAGGGAGCACAGCCGGGGAGCTGTTTTTT. Amino acids: CAISESGGSTAGELFF.

The sample holds one count of this clone. The chain joins TRBV5-4 to TRBJ2-7; TRBD1 matches 9 bases. The CDR3 spans 17 residues. Per germline, CDR1 SGHNT and CDR2 YYREEE (reference sequence). V shed 3 bases and J 6 bases; nucleotides not matched to a gene: 16. CDR3 amino acids: CASSSLNSRDRAREQYF. CDR3 nucleotides: TGTGCCAGCAGCTCCCTAAACTCCCGGGACAGGGCTCGCGAGCAGTACTTC.

The sample holds a few counts of this clone. The CDR3 region is CASSPREGDEQYF. DNA for the CDR3: TGCGCCAGCAGCCCCCGGGAGGGCGACGAGCAGTACTTC. This chain uses TRBV4-1 with TRBJ2-7; TRBD2 agrees at 8 bases. Per the germline V gene, CDR1 is MGHRA and CDR2 is YSYEKL. The CDR3 sequence is 13 residues long. With 4 bases clipped from V and 5 bases from J, the junction kept 4 bases outside the gene matches.

This rearrangement joins TRBV2 to TRBJ1-1, with a tentative D call TRBD1 (6 bases). This CDR3 spans 14 amino acids. Germline CDR1 is SNHLY and CDR2 is FYNNEI. V dropped 8 bases and J dropped 0 bases, with 13 bases sitting between them. Written as DNA, the CDR3 is TGTGCCAGCGGATCGACAGGCATGAACACTGAAGCTTTCTTT. This gives the protein CASGSTGMNTEAFF.

A note on this clone: This likely comes from a read error, as the CDR3 has no conserved phenylalanine or tryptophan at its end. The DNA is left out, because the CDR3 cannot be placed on it with certainty; the CDR3 is given as TCRdb lists it. The V and J genes are TRBV6-1 and TRBJ2-4; TRBD1 is the table's D call, not checked against the DNA. The CDR3 adds up to 14 amino acids, both ends counted. From germline, CDR1 is MNHNS and CDR2 SASEGT. The CDR3 reads CASSEATGTGWKIL.

This chain's CDR3 is CASREILATNEQFF. In DNA form, the CDR3 reads TGTGCCAGCAGGGAGATTCTGGCTACCAATGAGCAGTTCTTC. The V gene is TRBV2, the J gene TRBJ2-1; D ambiguous. This CDR3 is built from 14 residues. The V and J ends lost 6 bases and 6 bases respectively, with 15 bases between them. Germline V gene lookup returns CDR1 SNHLY and CDR2 FYNNEI.

The chain uses TRBV9 and TRBJ2-2; TRBD2 is a possible D gene (6 bases). Trimming took 0 bases from V and 5 from J, leaving 8 bases between them. Germline values: CDR1 SGDLS, CDR2 YYNGEE. This CDR3 contains 14 residues. DNA of the CDR3: TGTGCCAGCAGCGTAGCGGCGGGGACCGGGGAGCTGTTTTTT. Protein sequence: CASSVAAGTGELFF.

The CDR3 here is CASSIVQQETQYF. In nucleotides, the CDR3 is TGTGCCAGTAGTATAGTGCAGCAAGAGACCCAGTACTTC. The chain is built from TRBV19 and TRBJ2-5, with no clear D. This CDR3 comprises 13 residues. CDR1 is LNHDA, CDR2 SQIVND, per germline (reference sequence). V lost 1 base and J 2 bases, leaving 5 bases between the germline ends.

The V call is TRBV13, the J call TRBJ1-1; tentatively, D is TRBD1 (5 bases). Trimming left V 11 bases short and J 3 bases short, with 16 bases between. Germline-derived CDR1 and CDR2 are PRHDT and FYEKMQ (reference sequence). This CDR3 comprises 13 residues. This CDR3 is CAAPPGGYTEAFF. CDR3 DNA: TGTGCCGCCCCCCCCGGGGGGTACACTGAAGCTTTCTTT.

CDR3 sequence reads: CASSSGQGYYGYTF. In nucleotides, the CDR3 is TGTGCCAGCAGTTCAGGACAGGGATACTATGGCTACACCTTC. The chain uses TRBV27 and TRBJ1-2; TRBD1 matches at 8 bases. V lost 4 bases to trimming and J lost 3 bases; unmatched junction nucleotides: 4. Germline assignment: CDR1 MNHEY and CDR2 SMNVEV (reference sequence). The CDR3 is made up of 14 amino acids.

The chain couples TRBV6-5 to TRBJ1-1; D remains ambiguous. From germline, CDR1 is MNHEY and CDR2 SVGAGI. V was pared by 2 bases and J by 5 bases, with 9 bases between. The length of the CDR3 is 13 residues. The DNA for the CDR3 is TGTGCCAGCAGTTACGGCTGGAGGACTGAAGCTTTCTTT. Translating gives CASSYGWRTEAFF.

The chain recombines TRBV6-1 with TRBJ1-2; the match to TRBD1 covers 11 bases. With 7 bases clipped from V and 3 bases from J, the junction kept 7 bases outside the gene matches. CDR1 is MNHNS, CDR2 SASEGT, per germline. The CDR3 is 15 amino acids. The CDR3 spells CASIPTDRGHYGYTF. CDR3 DNA sequence: TGTGCCAGCATTCCGACGGACAGGGGGCACTATGGCTACACCTTC.

J is TRBJ2-5 and V is TRBV5-1; unclear D gene. This CDR3 contains 14 residues. The germline V gene has CDR1 SGHRS and CDR2 YFSETQ. V lost 0 bases to trimming and J lost 5 bases, with 11 bases between them. The DNA of the CDR3 is TGCGCCAGCAGCTTGGTACCAGTTTGGGAGACCCAGTACTTC. The encoded protein is CASSLVPVWETQYF.

The chain employs TRBV4-3 and TRBJ1-5; unclear D gene. This CDR3 has 15 amino acids. Per germline, CDR1 LGHNA and CDR2 YSLEER. Trimming shortened V by 2 bases and J by 1 base, and 9 bases separated the two germline ends. CDR3 DNA sequence: TGCGCCAGCAGCCAATCACGGTTCAGCAATCAGCCCCAGCATTTT. As protein: CASSQSRFSNQPQHF.